Below are 14 T cell receptor beta chains sequenced from a single sample in a study of T cell changes during pregnancy in multiple sclerosis. Some clones are missing from TCRdb's copy, which holds only in-frame ones; the method was immunoSEQ multiplex PCR. The table shows around 100,000 clones, with roughly 92% occurring only once. The starting material was peripheral blood, obtained in the third trimester of pregnancy. These receptors were obtained from a female donor with multiple sclerosis, enrolled in a pregnancy study.

The chain employs TRBV2 and TRBJ2-7; 8 bases fit TRBD1. This CDR3 has 13 amino acids. Trimming took 6 bases from V and 3 from J; bases not matched to a gene: 4. Germline lookup yields CDR1 SNHLY and CDR2 FYNNEI. DNA for the CDR3: TGTGCCAGCAGCGCGGACAGGGTCTACGAGCAGTACTTC. It yields the protein CASSADRVYEQYF.

The gene calls are TRBV9 and TRBJ2-2; 14 bases are a match to TRBD2. CDR1 and CDR2 (germline): SGDLS, YYNGEE. The CDR3 length is 20 residues. V lost 0 bases and J lost 3; bases outside the gene matches: 10. The CDR3 DNA reads TGTGCCAGCAGCGTAGTGGGGGGACTAGCGGGGGACTACGACACCGGGGAGCTGTTTTTT. Amino acid sequence: CASSVVGGLAGDYDTGELFF.

The chain links TRBV5-1 to TRBJ2-3; D gene ambiguous. The germline gives CDR1 SGHRS, CDR2 YFSETQ. Trimming stripped 2 bases from V and 5 bases from J, with 15 bases between. The CDR3 spans 15 residues. The CDR3 DNA reads TGCGCCAGCAGCTTTTTCCTTCAGGCCGTAGATACGCAGTATTTT. Its protein is CASSFFLQAVDTQYF. Full variable domain (outside the CDR3, taken from reference TRBV5-1 and TRBJ2-3): KAGVTQTPRYLIKTRGQQVTLSCSPISGHRSVSWYQQTPGQGLQFLFEYFSETQRNKGNFPGRFSGRQFSNSRSEMNVSTLELGDSALYLCASSFFLQAVDTQYFGPGTRLTVL.

The chain carries TRBV28 and TRBJ1-2, with a weak D call TRBD1 (5 bases). The V gene's germline CDR1 is MDHEN and CDR2 SYDVKM. V was shortened by 6 bases and J by 8 bases, with 19 bases between the two germline ends. The CDR3 length is 14 residues. DNA for the CDR3: TGTGCCAGCAGACAGACAGACCGAGGTGAGGGCTACACCTTC. Residues: CASRQTDRGEGYTF.

CDR3 in amino acids: CASSFDRVASYGYTF. The CDR3 DNA reads TGTGCCAGCAGCTTCGACAGGGTAGCCTCCTATGGCTACACCTTC. This rearrangement joins TRBV7-2 to TRBJ1-2, with TRBD1 matching over 7 bases. The CDR3 has 15 amino acids. The germline CDR1 and CDR2 sequences are SGHTA and FQGNSA. With V trimmed by 3 bases and J by 4 bases, 8 bases remained unmatched. The full variable domain, rest sourced from reference TRBV7-2 and TRBJ1-2, is GAGVSQSPSNKVTEKGKDVELRCDPISGHTALYWYRQSLGQGLEFLIYFQGNSAPDKSGLPSDRFSAERTGGSVSTLTIQRTQQEDSAVYLCASSFDRVASYGYTFGSGTRLTVV.

This sequence joins TRBV6-6 and TRBJ1-4; 9 nucleotides agree with TRBD1. Germline V gene lookup returns CDR1 MNHNY and CDR2 SVGAGI (reference sequence). Trimming took 5 bases from V and 8 from J; bases not matched to a gene: 6. The length of the CDR3 is 14 residues. CDR3 region: CASSPGTGREKLFF. In DNA form, the CDR3 reads TGTGCCAGCAGTCCTGGGACAGGGCGGGAAAAACTGTTTTTT.

The V gene is TRBV30, the J gene TRBJ1-2, with TRBD1 matching over 7 bases. There are 13 residues in the CDR3. The germline CDR1 and CDR2 sequences are GTSNPN and SVGIG (reference sequence). V lost 4 bases, J lost 8 bases, and 10 bases stayed unmatched. The CDR3 bases are TGTGCCTGGACCCCGGACAGGATGGTCGGCTACACCTTC. Protein sequence: CAWTPDRMVGYTF.

The chain is built from TRBV5-1 and TRBJ2-2; tentatively, D is TRBD2 (5 bases). Germline values: CDR1 SGHRS, CDR2 YFSETQ. This CDR3 has 15 residues. Deletions cut 2 bases from V and 6 bases from J, with 14 bases between. CDR3 residues: CASSFAGQGAGELFF. As DNA, the CDR3 is TGCGCCAGCAGCTTCGCGGGCCAAGGAGCCGGGGAGCTGTTTTTT.

This clone was observed once. The chain uses TRBV7-2 and TRBJ2-1; tentative D call: TRBD1 (6 bases). The CDR3 covers 14 residues. Germline V lookup: CDR1 SGHTA, CDR2 FQGNSA. The V end lost 2 bases, the J end lost 2 bases, and 7 bases lay between the germline ends. The CDR3 sequence: CASSLQGPYNEQFF. CDR3 coding DNA: TGTGCCAGCAGCTTACAGGGGCCCTACAATGAGCAGTTCTTC.

V is TRBV13 and J is TRBJ1-5; D uncertain. The CDR3 consists of 11 residues. V was trimmed by 4 bases and J by 7 bases, leaving 5 bases between them. In germline, CDR1 is PRHDT, CDR2 FYEKMQ (reference sequence). The CDR3 nucleotides are TGTGCCAGCAGCTCCAGGCAGCCCCAGCATTTT. Protein sequence: CASSSRQPQHF.

J is TRBJ1-1 and V is TRBV10-3, with a possible D match to TRBD1 (5 bases). Germline CDR1 and CDR2: ENHRY and SYGVKD. The CDR3 contains 19 residues. The V and J ends lost 6 bases and 0 bases respectively, with 26 bases between them. CDR3 nucleotide sequence: TGTGCCATCAGCCCCCATAGGCAGGGACTAAATGGAATGAACACTGAAGCTTTCTTT. Translation: CAISPHRQGLNGMNTEAFF.

The chain joins TRBV7-9 to TRBJ1-2; D remains ambiguous. Trimming took off 4 bases at V and 8 bases at J, with 17 bases between the two ends. From germline, CDR1 is SEHNR and CDR2 FQNEAQ (reference sequence). The CDR3 consists of 14 residues. This CDR3 is CASSSTNPGDGYTF. CDR3 DNA sequence: TGTGCCAGCAGCTCGACAAATCCGGGAGACGGCTACACCTTC. Full variable domain (outside the CDR3, taken from reference TRBV7-9 and TRBJ1-2): DTGVSQNPRHKITKRGQNVTFRCDPISEHNRLYWYRQTLGQGPEFLTYFQNEAQLEKSRLLSDRFSAERPKGSFSTLEIQRTEQGDSAMYLCASSSTNPGDGYTFGSGTRLTVV.

The V call is TRBV9, the J call TRBJ2-1, with 8 bases aligning to TRBD1. Germline V gives CDR1 SGDLS, CDR2 YYNGEE. V gave up 0 bases and J gave up 7 bases; unmatched junction bases: 6. This CDR3 is 15 amino acids long. This chain's CDR3 is CASSVAGTGGNEQFF. CDR3 nucleotides: TGTGCCAGCAGCGTAGCAGGGACAGGAGGGAATGAGCAGTTCTTC.

CDR3 in DNA: TGTGCCAGCACCCTTAGACCTGGCGGGCCCCAGTACTTC. It translates to CASTLRPGGPQYF. The chain joins TRBV6-1 to TRBJ2-5, with D perhaps TRBD2 (5 bases). Trimming removed 7 bases from V and 9 bases from J, with 18 bases in between. The CDR3 has 13 residues. Germline loops: CDR1 MNHNS, CDR2 SASEGT.